This T cell receptor (beta chain) was sequenced for a study of TIL therapy for anti-PD-1-resistant metastatic lung cancer. About the study: Median patient age was about 56, ranging roughly 38-85 years. Several tumors were EGFR-mutant and two were ALK-rearranged. Tumors carried a median roughly 1.5 non-synonymous mutations per megabase.

Time point indicated: pre-treatment sample, taken before nivolumab and TIL therapy. The libraries were made with immunoSEQ v3. Each library reached roughly 2 million read pairs, or about 5-6 million at deep level. The table came from immunoSEQ multiplex PCR; TCRdb's copy has only in-frame clones and leaves some out. The sample holds under 70,000 clones, 80% to 90% seen once. The CDR3 is 16 amino acids. Germline V gene lookup returns CDR1 LGHNT and CDR2 FRNRAP. J lost 3 bases, V lost 0 bases, and 0 bases had no gene match. The chain links TRBV12-5 to TRBJ2-1, with 12 bases lining up with TRBD2. The sample in question was blood, obtained at baseline. This receptor was taken from a person aged 25 to 85 with non-small cell lung cancer. This CDR3 reads CASGLVLAGGYNEQFF. DNA of the CDR3: TGTGCTAGTGGTTTGGTACTAGCGGGAGGCTACAATGAGCAGTTCTTC.